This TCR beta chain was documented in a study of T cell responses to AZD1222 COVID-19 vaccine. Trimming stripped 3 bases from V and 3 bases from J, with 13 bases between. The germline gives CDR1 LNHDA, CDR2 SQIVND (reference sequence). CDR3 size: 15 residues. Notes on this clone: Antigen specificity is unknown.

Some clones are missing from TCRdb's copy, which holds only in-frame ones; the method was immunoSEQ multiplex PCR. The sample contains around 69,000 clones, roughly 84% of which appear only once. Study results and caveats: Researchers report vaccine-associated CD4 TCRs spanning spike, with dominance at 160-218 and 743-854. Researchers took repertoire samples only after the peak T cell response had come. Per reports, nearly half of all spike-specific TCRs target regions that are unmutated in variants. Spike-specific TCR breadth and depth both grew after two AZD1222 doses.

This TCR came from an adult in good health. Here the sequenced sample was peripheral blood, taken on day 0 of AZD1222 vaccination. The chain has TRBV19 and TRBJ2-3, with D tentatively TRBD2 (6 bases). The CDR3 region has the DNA TGTGCCAGTAGTATCAGCCGGGGGTATACAGATACGCAGTATTTT. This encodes CASSISRGYTDTQYF.